This is a list of T cell receptor beta chains from one sample in a study of blood T cell repertoires in COVID-19. The assay was immunoSEQ multiplex PCR, and TCRdb's table has in-frame clones only and misses some. The sample lists fewer than 350,000 clones; around 85% were seen once. The material sequenced was peripheral blood. The source of these receptors is a woman under 40 who had recovered from COVID-19. CDR3s include the opening cysteine and the closing phenylalanine or tryptophan. The order of the fields is J gene, V gene, D gene, clone size, CDR3 protein, CDR3 DNA. A D gene is named only where the DNA matches it firmly. A clone size is listed for some rows: how often the clone was seen (once, few, many), or a class if it is expanded.

TRBJ2-7 TRBV10-3 TRBD2 . CAISEPSGGEQYF TGTGCCATCAGTGAGCCGAGCGGGGGTGAGCAGTACTTC
TRBJ2-7 TRBV27 TRBD2 . CASSLLLAGLYEQYF TGTGCCAGCAGTTTATTACTAGCGGGGCTCTACGAGCAGTACTTC
TRBJ2-2 TRBV28 . . CASSGAGTTGELFF TGTGCCAGCAGCGGCGCGGGGACCACCGGGGAGCTGTTTTTT
TRBJ1-2 TRBV7-2 . . CASSSPVGFNGYTF TGTGCCAGCAGCTCCCCCGTCGGGTTCAATGGCTACACCTTC
TRBJ2-7 TRBV29-1 TRBD1 . CSVVRQGRTYEQYF TGCAGCGTCGTTAGACAGGGAAGGACCTACGAGCAGTACTTC
TRBJ2-7 TRBV28 . . CASSPRPRKEQYF TGTGCCAGCAGTCCCAGGCCCCGAAAAGAGCAGTACTTC
TRBJ2-3 TRBV7-9 . . CASSFLGGSTDTQYF TGTGCCAGCAGCTTTCTGGGGGGTAGCACAGATACGCAGTATTTT
TRBJ2-2 TRBV6-5 . . CASGRELELFF TGTGCCAGTGGTCGGGAGTTGGAGCTGTTTTTT
TRBJ2-1 TRBV13 TRBD2 . CASSSWTSGKTNEQFF TGTGCCAGCAGCTCCTGGACTAGCGGAAAAACCAATGAGCAGTTCTTC
TRBJ1-1 TRBV7-8 . . CASRGVIGNTEAFF TGTGCCAGCAGAGGAGTTATCGGGAACACTGAAGCTTTCTTT
TRBJ2-1 TRBV18 . . CASSPLGLSSYNEQFF TGTGCCAGCTCACCACTGGGACTGAGCTCCTACAATGAGCAGTTCTTC
TRBJ2-2 TRBV11-2 TRBD2 . CASTRTSGTGELFF TGTGCCAGCACCCGGACTAGCGGTACCGGGGAGCTGTTTTTT
TRBJ2-3 TRBV19 . few CASGEDPSDTQYF TGTGCCAGTGGGGAGGACCCATCAGATACGCAGTATTTT
TRBJ1-1 TRBV15 . . CATSREGVNTEAFF TGTGCCACCAGCAGGGAGGGTGTGAACACTGAAGCTTTCTTT
TRBJ1-1 TRBV4-3 . few CASSQDSGNTEAFF TGCGCCAGCAGCCAAGATTCGGGGAACACTGAAGCTTTCTTT
TRBJ1-4 TRBV3-1/TRBV3-2 . once CASSQNRRPGEKLFF TGTGCCAGCAGCCAAAACAGGCGCCCTGGGGAAAAACTGTTTTTT
TRBJ2-5 TRBV5-1 TRBD1 . CASSSGTGQETQYF TGCGCCAGCAGCTCCGGGACAGGGCAAGAGACCCAGTACTTC
TRBJ1-2 TRBV27 TRBD1 . CASRSIQGVGYTF TGTGCCAGCCGTTCGATCCAGGGGGTCGGCTACACCTTC
TRBJ1-5 TRBV28 . . CASSKQGPQPQHF TGTGCCAGCAGCAAACAGGGTCCCCAGCCCCAGCATTTT
TRBJ2-3 TRBV2 . . CASSGQFSTDTQYF TGTGCCAGCAGCGGACAGTTTAGCACAGATACGCAGTATTTT
TRBJ2-2 TRBV25-1 . . CASSDWGRTGELFF TGTGCCAGCAGTGATTGGGGGCGGACCGGGGAGCTGTTTTTT
TRBJ2-5 TRBV5-4 TRBD2 . CASSLGTSGRKETQYF TGTGCCAGCAGCTTGGGAACTAGCGGGAGAAAAGAGACCCAGTACTTC
TRBJ1-3 TRBV7-2 . . CASSLVQGTSFANTIYF TGTGCCAGCAGCTTAGTCCAGGGAACGAGTTTCGCTAACACCATATATTTT
TRBJ2-3 TRBV20-1 . . CSASWGDDGDTQYF TGCAGCGCCAGTTGGGGAGATGATGGAGATACGCAGTATTTT
TRBJ2-3 TRBV7-9 TRBD1 . CASSNDRAVDTQYF TGTGCCAGCAGCAACGACAGGGCGGTAGATACGCAGTATTTT
TRBJ2-2 TRBV29-1 . . CSVEEIGFTGELFF TGCAGCGTTGAAGAAATCGGTTTCACCGGGGAGCTGTTTTTT
TRBJ2-1 TRBV3-1/TRBV3-2 . . CASSHASPINEQFF TGTGCCAGCAGCCACGCCAGTCCCATCAATGAGCAGTTCTTC
TRBJ2-5 TRBV6-5 TRBD2 once CASKLLAGSQETQYF TGTGCCAGCAAGTTACTAGCGGGCTCTCAAGAGACCCAGTACTTC
TRBJ1-1 TRBV10-3 . . CAISLDRNTEAFF TGTGCCATCAGCCTCGACAGGAACACTGAAGCTTTCTTT
TRBJ2-3 TRBV6-5 TRBD2 . CASRHQAGGPDTQYF TGTGCCAGCAGACACCAAGCGGGGGGGCCAGATACGCAGTATTTT
TRBJ1-6 TRBV28 TRBD1 . CASSRGQGGGSPLHF TGTGCCAGCAGCCGCGGACAGGGGGGAGGTTCACCCCTCCACTTT
TRBJ1-5 TRBV19 TRBD1 . CASSGQVNQPQHF TGTGCCAGTAGTGGACAGGTTAATCAGCCCCAGCATTTT
TRBJ1-5 TRBV19 TRBD1 . CASSILGDSDQPQHF TGTGCCAGTAGTATCTTGGGGGACAGTGATCAGCCCCAGCATTTT
TRBJ2-3 TRBV7-2 TRBD1 . CASSLVPRGTEDTQYF TGTGCCAGCAGCTTAGTACCCCGTGGGACAGAAGATACGCAGTATTTT
TRBJ1-2 TRBV5-1 TRBD1 . CASSLGDRGRGYTF TGCGCCAGCAGCTTAGGTGACAGGGGACGTGGCTACACCTTC
TRBJ2-5 TRBV2 . . CASSMNLGGQETQYF TGTGCCAGCAGTATGAATTTAGGGGGCCAAGAGACCCAGTACTTC
TRBJ2-1 TRBV5-6 . . CASSTEETHRFF TGTGCCAGCAGCACGGAGGAGACCCACCGGTTCTTC
TRBJ1-2 TRBV7-9 TRBD1 once CASSSITGGGYTF TGTGCCAGCAGCTCAATCACAGGGGGCGGCTACACCTTC
TRBJ2-7 TRBV11-2 TRBD1 . CASSFGTDSYEQYF TGTGCCAGCAGCTTCGGGACAGATTCCTACGAGCAGTACTTC
TRBJ1-1 TRBV7-3 . . CASSFTAPIKGQNTEAFF TGTGCCAGCAGCTTTACCGCCCCGATAAAAGGACAGAACACTGAAGCTTTCTTT
TRBJ1-4 TRBV18 . . CASSPTGGTNEKLFF TGTGCCAGCTCACCAACGGGGGGAACTAATGAAAAACTGTTTTTT
TRBJ2-2 TRBV19 . . CASSGQLRTGELFF TGTGCCAGTAGTGGGCAATTAAGGACCGGGGAGCTGTTTTTT
TRBJ1-5 TRBV5-6 . . CASSAGDTDQPQHF TGTGCCAGCAGCGCGGGAGACACGGATCAGCCCCAGCATTTT
TRBJ2-7 TRBV4-2 . once CASSQGGDSSYEQYF TGTGCCAGCAGCCAAGGGGGGGATAGCTCCTACGAGCAGTACTTC
TRBJ1-1 TRBV4-1 . . CASSLRDLLSNTEAFF TGCGCCAGCAGCCTACGGGACTTGCTGTCGAACACTGAAGCTTTCTTT
TRBJ1-6 TRBV7-9 TRBD1 . CASSPWTGNSPLHF TGTGCCAGCAGCCCGTGGACAGGGAATTCACCCCTCCACTTT
TRBJ2-7 TRBV29-1 . . CSDRDISYEQYF TGCAGCGACCGGGACATCTCCTACGAGCAGTACTTC
TRBJ2-1 TRBV4-2 TRBD2 . CASSLSGLAPNEQFF TGTGCCAGCAGCCTTTCGGGACTAGCCCCCAATGAGCAGTTCTTC
TRBJ2-5 TRBV15 TRBD2 . CATSEGLQETQYF TGTGCCACCAGCGAGGGACTACAAGAGACCCAGTACTTC